This entry concerns a single T cell receptor (beta chain). Its target is not known. PCR was performed using 60 Vbeta and 13 Jbeta primers. Generated by immunoSEQ multiplex PCR, the TCRdb table keeps only in-frame clones and is missing some. Of more than 100,000 clones listed, approximately 8.9% are singletons. Germline loops: CDR1 SGHTA, CDR2 FQGNSA. With 3 bases removed from V and 4 bases from J, the gap between germline ends came to 16 bases. The CDR3 contains 15 residues. The data belong to a study of cytomegalovirus exposure and HLA in healthy donors. Study-wide context: An earlier analysis found 117 million unique TCR beta sequences from about 190 million T cells. Some 85 million unique TCRs, all from HLA-typed donors, were included in an early release of the data. Study results and caveats: The likely explanation for a cluster of highly shared sequence variants was sequencing artifact. Cytomegalovirus association was listed for approximately 150 TCR beta chains.

The sequencing sample was made of PBMCs. V usage is TRBV7-2 and J usage is TRBJ2-7, with TRBD2 as a possible D gene (7 bases). This TCR came from a woman in her thirties or forties in good health and CMV-seropositive. The CDR3 loop reads CASSFTTGGQYEQYF. The CDR3 DNA sequence: TGTGCCAGCAGCTTTACGACGGGGGGCCAATACGAGCAGTACTTC.